The 28 T cell receptor beta chains given below trace back to one sample, sequenced in a study of cytomegalovirus exposure and HLA in healthy donors. PCR used 60 Vbeta primers and 13 Jbeta primers. TCRdb's table, derived via immunoSEQ multiplex PCR, lists solely in-frame clones and lacks some. Seen here are around 90,000 clones, about nine tenths observed once, and the top ten hold over 8.5%. Sequencing input: PBMCs. These receptors originate from a man aged 25 to 45 in good health and CMV-seropositive.

The chain couples TRBV14 to TRBJ2-5; D is possibly TRBD2 (6 bases). The germline gives CDR1 SGHDN, CDR2 FVKESK. CDR3 size: 15 residues. V was pared by 2 bases and J by 5 bases, with 15 bases between. The CDR3 bases are TGTGCCAGCAGCCAAAATACGGGAGTAGGGGAGACCCAGTACTTC. Its protein is CASSQNTGVGETQYF.

CDR3 bases: TGTGCCAGCAGATGGACAGGGCCTACCTATGGCTACACCTTC. Translated: CASRWTGPTYGYTF. The chain couples TRBV2 to TRBJ1-2; 8 bases map to TRBD1. Germline loops: CDR1 SNHLY, CDR2 FYNNEI. The CDR3 runs to 14 residues. V lost 6 bases, J lost 4 bases, and 7 bases stayed unmatched.

The chain joins TRBV7-3 to TRBJ1-1; the D gene is possibly TRBD1 (6 bases). Germline V gene lookup returns CDR1 SGHTA and CDR2 FQGTGA. V lost 3 bases to trimming and J lost 3 bases, with 8 bases between them. The CDR3 extends over 13 amino acids. The CDR3 region is CASSLDRDTEAFF. The DNA for the CDR3 is TGTGCCAGCAGCTTGGACAGAGACACTGAAGCTTTCTTT. The full variable domain, its missing parts supplied by reference TRBV7-3 and TRBJ1-1, is GAGVSQTPSNKVTEKGKYVELRCDPISGHTALYWYRQSLGQGPEFLIYFQGTGAADDSGLPNDRFFAVRPEGSVSTLKIQRTERGDSAVYLCASSLDRDTEAFFGQGTRLTVV.

V and J are TRBV5-1 and TRBJ2-1; TRBD2 matches at 8 bases. Germline V lookup: CDR1 SGHRS, CDR2 YFSETQ. This CDR3 comprises 16 residues. J gave up 0 bases and V 7 bases, and 9 bases lay outside the gene matches. The CDR3 region has the DNA TGCGCCAGCCTCCCGGGACTAGAAAACTCCTACAATGAGCAGTTCTTC. Protein sequence: CASLPGLENSYNEQFF.

The chain recombines TRBV6-1 with TRBJ1-5; D is possibly TRBD1 (5 bases). The V gene's germline CDR1 is MNHNS and CDR2 SASEGT. Between the trimmed V and J ends, which lost 8 bases and 9 bases, there was a span of 17 bases. This CDR3 spans 13 amino acids. CDR3: CASPGVESGPQHF. The CDR3 DNA follows: TGTGCCAGCCCGGGGGTGGAATCAGGGCCCCAGCATTTT.

This clone was counted a few times. This chain uses TRBV5-6 with TRBJ2-7; 8 positions agree with TRBD1. Unmatched junction bases numbered 7, after V lost 3 bases and J lost 2 bases. This CDR3 contains 15 residues. The germline gives CDR1 SGHDT, CDR2 YYEEEE. Written as DNA, the CDR3 is TGTGCCAGCAGCTCCCCGGGACAGGATGCCTACGAGCAGTACTTC. As protein: CASSSPGQDAYEQYF.

The chain combines TRBV11-1 with TRBJ2-1; a possible D gene is TRBD1 (6 bases). V shed 5 bases and J shed 10 bases, with 15 bases lying between them. The germline V gene encodes CDR1 SGHAT and CDR2 FQDESV (reference sequence). This CDR3 comprises 13 residues. CDR3 sequence: CASSPRTVGEQFF. CDR3 DNA sequence: TGTGCCAGCAGCCCACGGACAGTTGGCGAGCAGTTCTTC.

The chain has TRBV10-1 and TRBJ2-5; possibly TRBD2 for D (5 bases). The CDR3 covers 16 residues. Germline lookup yields CDR1 WNHNN and CDR2 SYGVQD (reference sequence). V lost 6 bases to trimming and J lost 4 bases, with 21 bases between them. CDR3 residues: CASRQIGPSRSETQYF. The CDR3 DNA follows: TGCGCCAGCAGGCAGATAGGCCCTAGCAGGTCAGAGACCCAGTACTTC.

The chain joins TRBV13 to TRBJ1-3, with 8 bases aligning to TRBD1. Per the germline V gene, CDR1 is PRHDT and CDR2 is FYEKMQ (reference sequence). The CDR3 extends over 14 amino acids. With 5 bases clipped from V and 3 bases from J, the junction kept 3 bases outside the gene matches. CDR3 sequence reads: CASSLQGVGNTIYF. Written as DNA, the CDR3 is TGTGCCAGCAGCCTACAGGGGGTTGGAAACACCATATATTTT.

The rearrangement links TRBV9 to TRBJ1-1, with D unresolved. The germline gives CDR1 SGDLS, CDR2 YYNGEE. CDR3 length equals 14 residues. Trimming left V 0 bases short and J 7 bases short, with 13 bases between. This chain's CDR3 is CASSVEGAGSEAFF. As DNA, the CDR3 is TGTGCCAGCAGCGTAGAAGGTGCGGGCAGTGAAGCTTTCTTT.

This chain joins TRBV7-9 and TRBJ2-5; TRBD2 agrees at 7 bases. Germline CDR1 is SEHNR and CDR2 is FQNEAQ (reference sequence). Trimming took 2 bases from V and 0 from J; bases not matched to a gene: 3. The CDR3 runs 15 residues. The CDR3 DNA reads TGTGCCAGCAGCTTACGGCGGGAGAACCAAGAGACCCAGTACTTC. It yields the protein CASSLRRENQETQYF.

This clone was observed once. The CDR3 region is CASDRDGTDTQYF. CDR3 DNA sequence: TGCGCCAGCGACAGGGACGGGACAGATACGCAGTATTTT. The chain has TRBV5-1 and TRBJ2-3; 7 bases map to TRBD1. V lost 7 bases to trimming and J lost 3 bases; unmatched junction nucleotides: 5. Per the germline V gene, CDR1 is SGHRS and CDR2 is YFSETQ. This CDR3 comprises 13 residues.

The chain combines TRBV5-1 with TRBJ2-5; 11 bases are a match to TRBD2. With 3 bases clipped from V and 1 base from J, the junction kept 11 bases outside the gene matches. Germline V gene data show CDR1 as SGHRS and CDR2 as YFSETQ. There are 18 residues in the CDR3. The chain's CDR3 is CASSSVGLAGGSQETQYF. In nucleotides, the CDR3 is TGCGCCAGCAGCTCCGTAGGGCTAGCGGGAGGTAGCCAAGAGACCCAGTACTTC.

The chain links TRBV27 to TRBJ2-1; the match to TRBD2 covers 7 bases. The germline CDR1 and CDR2 sequences are MNHEY and SMNVEV (reference sequence). V lost 4 bases to trimming and J lost 5 bases; unmatched junction nucleotides: 11. The CDR3 contains 16 residues. For the CDR3, the DNA is TGTGCCAGCAGTTCCTCTGTCGGGAGGTTACACAATGAGCAGTTCTTC. Protein sequence: CASSSSVGRLHNEQFF.

This chain links TRBV13 with TRBJ2-3; 7 nucleotides match TRBD1. From germline, CDR1 is PRHDT and CDR2 FYEKMQ (reference sequence). The CDR3 runs to 14 residues. J gave up 4 bases and V 4 bases, and 5 bases lay outside the gene matches. The CDR3 reads CASSSRQGSDTQYF. The CDR3 region has the DNA TGTGCCAGCAGCTCCCGACAGGGCTCAGATACGCAGTATTTT.

This clone was observed a handful of times. This CDR3 reads CASSASLGQWEQYF. As DNA, the CDR3 is TGTGCCAGCAGCGCAAGCCTGGGACAGTGGGAGCAGTACTTC. The chain combines TRBV5-4 with TRBJ2-7, with 7 nucleotides matching TRBD1. Per the germline V gene, CDR1 is SGHNT and CDR2 is YYREEE (reference sequence). J gave up 7 bases and V 4 bases, and 11 bases lay outside the gene matches. The CDR3 loop spans 14 amino acids.

The gene calls are TRBV5-1 and TRBJ2-5, with a weak D call TRBD2 (6 bases). The CDR3 has 16 amino acids. V was clipped by 0 bases and J by 1 base, with 13 bases between them. Per the germline V gene, CDR1 is SGHRS and CDR2 is YFSETQ. The CDR3 bases are TGCGCCAGCAGCTTGGGGGCGGGATCTACCCAAGAGACCCAGTACTTC. This codes for CASSLGAGSTQETQYF. The full variable domain, with the rest looked up from reference TRBV5-1 and TRBJ2-5, is KAGVTQTPRYLIKTRGQQVTLSCSPISGHRSVSWYQQTPGQGLQFLFEYFSETQRNKGNFPGRFSGRQFSNSRSEMNVSTLELGDSALYLCASSLGAGSTQETQYFGPGTRLLVL.

The table lists this clone with a few counts. Here the CDR3 DNA reads TGTGCCAGCAGTTGGACACAGAACACTGAAGCTTTCTTT. Its translation: CASSWTQNTEAFF. V is TRBV6-1 and J is TRBJ1-1; weak D call: TRBD1 (5 bases). Trimming stripped 5 bases from V and 1 base from J, with 8 bases between. The CDR3 totals 13 residues. Germline CDR1 is MNHNS and CDR2 is SASEGT.

V and J are TRBV10-1 and TRBJ2-7; 7 bases map to TRBD2. J gave up 2 bases and V 3 bases, and 7 bases lay outside the gene matches. Per the germline V gene, CDR1 is WNHNN and CDR2 is SYGVQD (reference sequence). The CDR3 runs 15 residues. As DNA, the CDR3 is TGCGCCAGCAGTGATCCCGGGACTACACCCTACGAGCAGTACTTC. Translation: CASSDPGTTPYEQYF.

The chain employs TRBV4-1 and TRBJ2-7, with a tentative D call TRBD2 (5 bases). CDR3 size: 15 residues. Germline V gene lookup returns CDR1 MGHRA and CDR2 YSYEKL. Trimming removed 4 bases at V and 1 base at J, with 14 bases between. The CDR3 spells CASSRFRTLSYEQYF. The CDR3 coding sequence is TGCGCCAGCAGCCGATTTCGGACTTTGTCCTACGAGCAGTACTTC.

The V gene is TRBV29-1, the J gene TRBJ2-7; 9 bases line up with TRBD1. This CDR3 is 14 amino acids long. V shed 4 bases, J shed 0 bases, and the junction held 4 bases outside the gene matches. Germline CDR1 is SQVTM and CDR2 is ANQGSEA. The CDR3: CSVAGTGSSYEQYF. The CDR3 coding sequence is TGCAGCGTTGCTGGGACAGGGAGCTCCTACGAGCAGTACTTC.

V and J are TRBV5-1 and TRBJ2-1; 9 bases are a match to TRBD2. Germline assignment: CDR1 SGHRS and CDR2 YFSETQ. The ends lost 4 bases at V and 5 bases at J; junction bases unmatched: 19. This CDR3 spans 19 amino acids. In nucleotides, the CDR3 is TGCGCCAGCAGCCCTGGGCGGGCACGCGGGAGGGCCATGGACAATGAGCAGTTCTTC. It encodes CASSPGRARGRAMDNEQFF.

This chain uses TRBV5-4 with TRBJ2-2, with 10 bases that match TRBD2. This CDR3 has 16 amino acids. Trimming cost V 0 bases and J 6 bases; bases outside gene matches: 5. CDR1 and CDR2 from the germline V gene are SGHNT and YYREEE (reference sequence). The CDR3 DNA sequence: TGTGCCAGCAGCTTGGTAGCTAGCGGGAGACCCGGGGAGCTGTTTTTT. This encodes CASSLVASGRPGELFF.

The chain carries TRBV7-2 and TRBJ2-7, with D perhaps TRBD2 (6 bases). In germline, CDR1 is SGHTA, CDR2 FQGNSA. The CDR3 covers 14 residues. V lost 5 bases, J lost 1 base, and 12 bases lay in between. The CDR3 DNA sequence: TGTGCCAGCAGCACAGGACTAAATTCCTACGAGCAGTACTTC. Protein: CASSTGLNSYEQYF.

The chain has TRBV10-3 and TRBJ2-7; 7 bases fit TRBD1. Looked up from germline, CDR1 is ENHRY and CDR2 is SYGVKD. V shed 0 bases and J 4 bases; nucleotides not matched to a gene: 3. The CDR3 totals 14 residues. The CDR3 bases are TGTGCCATCAGTGAGTCGACAGGGAGTTACGAGCAGTACTTC. Translated, it gives CAISESTGSYEQYF.

V and J are TRBV4-1 and TRBJ2-1; 12 nucleotides align to TRBD2. V shed 6 bases and J 12 bases; nucleotides not matched to a gene: 3. This CDR3 is 12 amino acids long. Germline-derived CDR1 and CDR2 are MGHRA and YSYEKL. CDR3 protein: CASRSLAGGQFF. CDR3 DNA sequence: TGCGCCAGCAGGTCACTAGCGGGAGGGCAGTTCTTC.

The rearrangement joins TRBV18 to TRBJ2-7; 7 nucleotides align to TRBD2. The V and J ends lost 3 bases and 1 base, in that order; junction bases with no gene match: 3. The CDR3 contains 14 residues. CDR1 KGHSH and CDR2 LQKENI come from the germline V gene. This CDR3 reads CASSPSSGSYEQYF. The DNA for the CDR3 is TGTGCCAGCTCACCTTCTAGCGGATCCTACGAGCAGTACTTC.

The CDR3 DNA sequence: TGTGCCAGCTCACCATCAACGGGACAGGCTAACACTGAAGCTTTCTTT. Amino acid sequence: CASSPSTGQANTEAFF. The V gene is TRBV18, the J gene TRBJ1-1; 8 positions match TRBD1. The ends lost 2 bases at V and 2 bases at J; junction bases unmatched: 7. Germline V gene lookup returns CDR1 KGHSH and CDR2 LQKENI. This CDR3 is 16 amino acids long.